This entry is about one T cell receptor (beta chain). What it binds is unknown. Assay: immunoSEQ multiplex PCR; the TCRdb copy retains only in-frame clones and omits some. The sample includes approximately 9,000 clones, 85% to 95% of them seen just once. As for time point: roughly 11-day in vitro stimulation with candidate neoantigen peptide 3. TCR sequencing covered a few patients who responded to pembrolizumab. A roughly nine-day in vitro culture was run per each of roughly 7 reactive peptides. CDR1 and CDR2 from the germline V gene are SGHRS and YFSETQ. V gave up 4 bases and J gave up 6 bases; unmatched junction bases: 5. The CDR3 loop spans 14 amino acids. This specimen belongs to a study of PD-1 blockade in mismatch repair-deficient tumors. Overall study: All were previously treated, progressing patients with some twelve mismatch repair-deficient cancer types.

The sample in question was cells cultured in vitro, obtained from a patient treated with pembrolizumab. J is TRBJ2-4 and V is TRBV5-1; 9 bases line up with TRBD2. The TCR comes from an adult with mismatch repair-deficient cancer. CDR3 residues: CASSGGLAGNIQYF. CDR3 DNA sequence: TGCGCCAGCAGCGGGGGACTAGCTGGAAACATTCAGTACTTC.